This T cell receptor beta chain originates from a study of T-cell memory formation after mild COVID-19. Study-wide results and caveats: Several responding clones turned up in pre-infection memory, indicating that cross-reactive memory may have taken part. While clones contracting from day 15 to 85 were balanced between CD4 and CD8, later expanders leaned CD4+.

Germline trimming cut 7 bases from V and 4 bases from J; bases unmatched to any gene: 5. This CDR3 spans 14 amino acids. Germline V gene sequence: CDR1 SQVTM, CDR2 ANQGSEA. Libraries for TCRalpha and TCRbeta carried sample barcodes and unique molecular identifiers via 5'RACE. One entry per CDR3 protein, called by TCRdb with MiXCR from the 5' RACE reads. Of about 29,000 distinct CDR3 sequences listed, 10% to 15% are singletons. Many counts were recorded for this clonotype. Its antigen is as yet unknown. V is TRBV29-1 and J is TRBJ2-1, with TRBD2 identical over 12 bases. The clonotype originates from an adult woman who had mild COVID-19 (a few samples of this study predate the infection). Cell type and time point are not known. What was sequenced was PBMCs or a T cell subset sorted from them (not recorded which). CDR3 bases: TGCAGCGCCTCGACTAGCGGGGGATACAATGAGCAGTTCTTC. It codes for CSASTSGGYNEQFF.